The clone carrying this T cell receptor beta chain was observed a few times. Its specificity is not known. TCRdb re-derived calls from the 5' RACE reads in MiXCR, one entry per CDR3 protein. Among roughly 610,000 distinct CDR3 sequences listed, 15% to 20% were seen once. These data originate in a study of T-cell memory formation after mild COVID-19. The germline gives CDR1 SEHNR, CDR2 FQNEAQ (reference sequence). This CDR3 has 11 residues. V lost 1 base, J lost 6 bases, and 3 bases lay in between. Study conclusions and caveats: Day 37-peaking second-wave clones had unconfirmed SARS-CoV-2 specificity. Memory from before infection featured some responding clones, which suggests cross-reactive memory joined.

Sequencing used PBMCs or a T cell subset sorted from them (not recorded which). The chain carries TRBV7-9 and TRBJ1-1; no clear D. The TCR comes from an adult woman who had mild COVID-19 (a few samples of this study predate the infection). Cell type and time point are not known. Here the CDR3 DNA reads TGTGCCAGCAGCTTAGTCGCTGAAGCTTTCTTT. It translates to CASSLVAEAFF.